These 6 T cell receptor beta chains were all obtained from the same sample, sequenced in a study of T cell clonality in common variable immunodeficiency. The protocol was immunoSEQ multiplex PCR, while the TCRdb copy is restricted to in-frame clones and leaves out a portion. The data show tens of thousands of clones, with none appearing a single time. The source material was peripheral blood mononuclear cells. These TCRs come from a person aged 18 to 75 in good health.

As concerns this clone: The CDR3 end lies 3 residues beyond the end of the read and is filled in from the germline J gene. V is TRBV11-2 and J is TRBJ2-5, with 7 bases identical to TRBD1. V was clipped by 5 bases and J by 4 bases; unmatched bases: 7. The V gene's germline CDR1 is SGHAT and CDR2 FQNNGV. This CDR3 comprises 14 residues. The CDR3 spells CASSIRQGGETQYF. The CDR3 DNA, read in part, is TGTGCCAGCAGCATCCGACAGGGTGGAGAGACC. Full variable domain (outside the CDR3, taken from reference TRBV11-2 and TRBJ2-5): EAGVAQSPRYKIIEKRQSVAFWCNPISGHATLYWYQQILGQGPKLLIQFQNNGVVDDSQLPKDRFSAERLKGVDSTLKIQPAKLEDSAVYLCASSIRQGGETQYFGPGTRLLVL.

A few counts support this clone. CDR3 protein: CASSPRPGETQYF. The DNA read from the CDR3 is TGTGCCAGCAGCCCCCGACCGGGGGAGACC. The chain combines TRBV13 with TRBJ2-5; tentative D call: TRBD2 (5 bases). Coverage ceases 3 residues before the CDR3 finishes, and the germline J gene fills in the end. Germline V gene lookup returns CDR1 PRHDT and CDR2 FYEKMQ (reference sequence). The germline V and J ends were trimmed by 5 bases and 5 bases, with 12 bases remaining between them. This CDR3 has 13 residues.

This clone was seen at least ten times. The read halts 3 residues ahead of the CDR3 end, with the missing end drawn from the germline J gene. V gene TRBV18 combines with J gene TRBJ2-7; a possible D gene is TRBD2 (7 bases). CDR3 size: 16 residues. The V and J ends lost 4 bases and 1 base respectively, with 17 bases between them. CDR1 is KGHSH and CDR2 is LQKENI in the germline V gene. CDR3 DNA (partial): TGTGCCAGCTCACTAAGGGGGGGAGTAGTATCCTACGAG. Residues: CASSLRGGVVSYE. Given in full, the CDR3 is CASSLRGGVVSYEQYF.

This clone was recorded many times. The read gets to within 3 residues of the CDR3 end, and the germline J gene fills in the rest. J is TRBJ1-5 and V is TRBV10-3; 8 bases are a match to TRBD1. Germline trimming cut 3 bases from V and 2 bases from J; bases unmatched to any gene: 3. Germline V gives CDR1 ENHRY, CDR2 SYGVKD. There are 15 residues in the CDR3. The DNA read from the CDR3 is TGTGCCATCAGTGACCCGACAGGGGGCAATCAGCCC. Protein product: CAISDPTGGNQP. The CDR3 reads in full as CAISDPTGGNQPQHF.

CDR3 DNA, as far as it was read: TGCAGTGCTACAGGACAGGGGGCAAGCTACGAG. It yields the protein CSATGQGASYE. The complete CDR3 protein is CSATGQGASYEQYF. The rearrangement uses TRBV20-1 and TRBJ2-7; 11 bases match TRBD1. Sequencing ends 3 residues short of the CDR3 end; the germline J gene provides the rest. V gave up 4 bases and J gave up 3 bases; unmatched junction bases: 5. CDR1 is DFQATT and CDR2 is SNEGSKA in the germline V gene (reference sequence). The CDR3 consists of 14 residues.

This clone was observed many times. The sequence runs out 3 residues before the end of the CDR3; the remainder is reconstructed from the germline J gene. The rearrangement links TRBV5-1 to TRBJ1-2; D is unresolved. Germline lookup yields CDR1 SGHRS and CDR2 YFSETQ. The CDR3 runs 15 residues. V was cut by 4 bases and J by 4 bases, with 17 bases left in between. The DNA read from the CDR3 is TGCGCCAGCAGCCCAAGCGGGGAGGGTAGCTATGGC. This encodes CASSPSGEGSYG. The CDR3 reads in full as CASSPSGEGSYGYTF.